A single sample gave rise to the 14 T cell receptor beta chains below, sequenced in a study of PD-1 blockade in classical Hodgkin lymphoma. TCRdb's table, derived via immunoSEQ multiplex PCR, lists solely in-frame clones and lacks some. The table includes approximately 60,000 clones, more than 70% detected once. Relapse after autologous stem cell transplantation occurred in every patient, and brentuximab vedotin exposure varied. The specimen comprised peripheral blood mononuclear cells (PBMCs), sampled at baseline. The receptors originated from a human donor with classical Hodgkin lymphoma.

CDR3 region: CASSSGAYQETQYF. CDR3 coding DNA: TGTGCCAGCAGCTCCGGGGCTTACCAAGAGACCCAGTACTTC. The rearrangement joins TRBV7-9 to TRBJ2-5; D might be TRBD1 or TRBD2, each matching 5 bases. Between the trimmed V and J ends, which lost 4 bases and 0 bases, there was a span of 9 bases. This CDR3 is built from 14 residues. Looked up from germline, CDR1 is SEHNR and CDR2 is FQNEAQ (reference sequence).

The chain recombines TRBV28 with TRBJ2-7; 14 bases match TRBD2. With V trimmed by 4 bases and J by 5 bases, 13 bases remained unmatched. In germline, CDR1 is MDHEN, CDR2 SYDVKM. The CDR3 loop spans 18 amino acids. The CDR3, as DNA: TGTGCCAGCAGTTGGTCCTGGGGACTAGCGGGGGAGGCGGACGAGCAGTACTTC. This codes for CASSWSWGLAGEADEQYF.

This clone was detected only a few times. The gene calls are TRBV4-1 and TRBJ1-2; a possible D gene is TRBD1 (5 bases). The CDR3 runs 14 residues. V was shortened by 3 bases and J by 1 base, with 9 bases between the two germline ends. Germline values: CDR1 MGHRA, CDR2 YSYEKL. The CDR3 coding sequence is TGCGCCAGCAGCCACCATGGACATAACTATGGCTACACCTTC. Protein: CASSHHGHNYGYTF.

This clone was detected a few times. The CDR3 spells CASSETTAYGYTF. As DNA, the CDR3 is TGTGCCAGCAGTGAGACGACAGCCTATGGCTACACCTTC. The V and J genes are TRBV25-1 and TRBJ1-2; possible D gene TRBD1, 5 bases. This CDR3 has 13 residues. Germline CDR1 reads MGHDK; CDR2 reads SYGVNS. V was trimmed by 3 bases and J by 4 bases, leaving 9 bases between them.

The chain employs TRBV30 and TRBJ2-1; the match to TRBD1 covers 8 bases. V was clipped by 5 bases and J by 3 bases; unmatched bases: 3. The CDR3 covers 13 residues. Germline V gene sequence: CDR1 GTSNPN, CDR2 SVGIG (reference sequence). This CDR3 reads CAWGQGGYNEQFF. The DNA of the CDR3 is TGTGCCTGGGGACAGGGTGGCTACAATGAGCAGTTCTTC.

V is TRBV28 and J is TRBJ1-5; D remains unclear. Trimming left V 7 bases short and J 0 bases short, with 16 bases between. This CDR3 has 16 amino acids. Germline CDR1 is MDHEN and CDR2 is SYDVKM. CDR3 region: CASNAGVGYSNQPQHF. DNA of the CDR3: TGTGCCAGCAACGCCGGCGTGGGGTATAGCAATCAGCCCCAGCATTTT. Full variable domain (rest looked up from reference TRBV28 and TRBJ1-5): DVKVTQSSRYLVKRTGEKVFLECVQDMDHENMFWYRQDPGLGLRLIYFSYDVKMKEKGDIPEGYSVSREKKERFSLILESASTNQTSMYLCASNAGVGYSNQPQHFGDGTRLSIL.

This clone was seen only a few times. The CDR3 nucleotides are TGCAGCGTGGGTGGGGTGTATGGCTACACCTTC. This gives the protein CSVGGVYGYTF. The chain is built from TRBV29-1 and TRBJ1-2, with no clear D. Germline loops: CDR1 SQVTM, CDR2 ANQGSEA. CDR3 length equals 11 residues. Trimming took off 6 bases at V and 5 bases at J, with 10 bases between the two ends.

This clone has a single count. The gene calls are TRBV5-1 and TRBJ2-1, with 13 bases aligning to TRBD2. The germline V gene has CDR1 SGHRS and CDR2 YFSETQ. The CDR3 extends over 16 amino acids. J was trimmed by 7 bases and V by 3 bases; bases with no gene match: 7. The CDR3 DNA is TGCGCCAGCAGCTCTAAACTAGCGGGGGGGCGAAATGAGCAGTTCTTC. This codes for CASSSKLAGGRNEQFF.

The V call is TRBV15, the J call TRBJ2-3; D call uncertain. Trimming shortened V by 3 bases and J by 3 bases, and 10 bases separated the two germline ends. The germline V gene encodes CDR1 LNHNV and CDR2 YYDKDF (reference sequence). The CDR3 is 14 residues long. The CDR3 DNA reads as TGTGCCACCAGCAGGCTAGTAGGGACAGATACGCAGTATTTT. This encodes CATSRLVGTDTQYF.

This chain links TRBV6-4 with TRBJ1-1; 11 bases line up with TRBD1. Losses at the gene ends were 0 bases for V and 4 bases for J; bases not matched to a gene: 4. The length of the CDR3 is 16 residues. The germline gives CDR1 MRHNA, CDR2 SNTAGT. CDR3 DNA sequence: TGTGCCAGCAGTGACTCGGGACAGGGGGGCGGCACTGAAGCTTTCTTT. Encoded protein: CASSDSGQGGGTEAFF.

CDR3: CASSLVAENSPLHF. The CDR3 DNA reads TGCGCCAGCAGCTTGGTGGCGGAGAATTCACCCCTCCACTTT. This sequence joins TRBV5-1 and TRBJ1-6; D ambiguous. Trimming took 0 bases from V and 7 from J, leaving 8 bases between them. From germline, CDR1 is SGHRS and CDR2 YFSETQ. The CDR3 loop spans 14 amino acids.

The V gene is TRBV15, the J gene TRBJ1-4; possibly TRBD1 for D (5 bases). Germline assignment: CDR1 LNHNV and CDR2 YYDKDF (reference sequence). The CDR3 consists of 13 residues. Trimming stripped 2 bases from V and 8 bases from J, with 9 bases between. The CDR3 is CATSRQGWEKLFF. The CDR3 DNA sequence: TGTGCCACCAGCAGACAGGGTTGGGAAAAACTGTTTTTT.

The chain combines TRBV5-4 with TRBJ1-5; D unresolved. V lost 0 bases, J lost 4 bases, and 11 bases lay in between. Germline V gives CDR1 SGHNT, CDR2 YYREEE (reference sequence). The CDR3 contains 15 residues. CDR3 coding DNA: TGTGCCAGCAGCTTGGATGCAGTTTCGAATCAGCCCCAGCATTTT. Encoded protein: CASSLDAVSNQPQHF.

As to this clone: The same CDR3 is also encoded by other DNA sequences in this sample. V gene TRBV9 combines with J gene TRBJ1-6, with TRBD1 matching 10 bases. This CDR3 comprises 17 residues. Trimming at V came to 0 bases and at J to 9 bases, leaving 9 bases not matched to a gene. Germline CDR1 reads SGDLS; CDR2 reads YYNGEE. The CDR3 region is CASSVGEGGQGISPLHF. Here the CDR3 DNA reads TGTGCCAGCAGCGTAGGAGAGGGGGGACAGGGGATTTCACCCCTCCACTTT. Variable domain in full (rest from reference TRBV9 and TRBJ1-6): DSGVTQTPKHLITATGQRVTLRCSPRSGDLSVYWYQQSLDQGLQFLIQYYNGEERAKGNILERFSAQQFPDLHSELNLSSLELGDSALYFCASSVGEGGQGISPLHFGNGTRLTVT.